The clone carrying this T cell receptor (beta chain) was picked up a small number of times. The record originates from a study of blood T cell repertoires in COVID-19. Germline lookup yields CDR1 GTSNPN and CDR2 SVGIG (reference sequence). The CDR3 length is 13 residues. Trimming removed 0 bases from V and 5 bases from J, with 8 bases in between. The assay was immunoSEQ multiplex PCR, and TCRdb's table has in-frame clones only and misses some. The top ten clones hold less than 15% of a sample with about 190,000 clones, roughly 80% of them seen once. The rearrangement links TRBV30 to TRBJ2-1, with no clear D. Sequencing used peripheral blood. This TCR was recovered from a man between 45 and 60 years old who had recovered from COVID-19. The DNA of the CDR3 is TGTGCCTGGAGTGTAAACGGTCACAATGAGCAGTTCTTC. This sequence encodes CAWSVNGHNEQFF.